These 20 T cell receptor beta chains originate from one sample sequenced in a study of blood T cell repertoires in COVID-19. TCRdb keeps only in-frame clones here, not all; method: immunoSEQ multiplex PCR. The data hold about 140,000 clones, with roughly 85% observed a single time. Sequencing was done on a sample of peripheral blood. The source of these receptors is a human donor with acute or convalescent COVID-19. The donor label of this sample is uncertain.

This chain uses TRBV19 with TRBJ2-2; tentatively, D is TRBD2 (6 bases). Trimming took off 5 bases at V and 3 bases at J, with 10 bases between the two ends. CDR1 is LNHDA, CDR2 SQIVND, per germline (reference sequence). The CDR3 sequence is 14 residues long. The CDR3 bases are TGTGCCAGTAGTGCCGGGAGTTACACCGGGGAGCTGTTTTTT. This encodes CASSAGSYTGELFF.

The table lists this clone with a few counts. Germline and junction disagree at one end, which may indicate a read error. The chain's CDR3 is CSARQGPVVLF. The CDR3 region has the DNA TGCAGTGCCAGACAGGGGCCCGTGGTTTTGTTT. V is TRBV20-1 and J is TRBJ1-1; TRBD1 agrees at 8 bases. Per germline, CDR1 DFQATT and CDR2 SNEGSKA (reference sequence). The CDR3 is 11 residues long.

The chain has TRBV5-1 and TRBJ1-4; D call uncertain. CDR1 is SGHRS and CDR2 is YFSETQ in the germline V gene. V was shortened by 4 bases and J by 0 bases, with 10 bases between the two germline ends. The CDR3 covers 15 residues. CDR3 loop: CASSPGGATNEKLFF. The CDR3, as DNA: TGCGCCAGCAGCCCCGGAGGAGCAACTAATGAAAAACTGTTTTTT.

This chain joins TRBV24-1 and TRBJ2-1, with 9 bases aligning to TRBD2. Germline loops: CDR1 KGHDR, CDR2 SFDVKD. This CDR3 is 16 amino acids long. V lost 4 bases to trimming and J lost 7 bases; unmatched junction nucleotides: 10. CDR3 sequence: CATSEFSGGSVNEQFF. The CDR3 DNA follows: TGTGCCACCAGTGAGTTTAGCGGGGGATCGGTTAATGAGCAGTTCTTC.

The chain uses TRBV7-8 and TRBJ2-5; TRBD1 matches 8 bases. CDR1 is SGHVS and CDR2 is FQNEAQ in the germline V gene. The CDR3 consists of 17 residues. J lost 5 bases, V lost 4 bases, and 15 bases had no gene match. CDR3 amino acids: CASSWRVSGQGEETQYF. The CDR3 coding sequence is TGTGCCAGCAGCTGGCGCGTTTCTGGACAGGGTGAGGAGACCCAGTACTTC.

The J gene is TRBJ1-2, the V gene TRBV30; TRBD1 might be the D (5 bases). CDR1 GTSNPN and CDR2 SVGIG come from the germline V gene (reference sequence). This CDR3 region has 16 residues. The V end lost 0 bases, the J end lost 8 bases, and 22 bases lay between the germline ends. The CDR3 loop is CAWSVLSFGGAKGYTF. CDR3 DNA: TGTGCCTGGAGTGTACTTTCATTCGGGGGAGCCAAGGGCTACACCTTC.

CDR3: CASNPGWGNTEAFF. The CDR3, as DNA: TGTGCCAGTAATCCAGGGTGGGGGAACACTGAAGCTTTCTTT. This chain joins TRBV19 and TRBJ1-1, with D possibly matching TRBD1 (5 bases). Germline V CDR1 and CDR2: LNHDA, SQIVND (reference sequence). This CDR3 region has 14 residues. V lost 7 bases and J 1 base, leaving 13 bases between the germline ends.

This chain links TRBV19 with TRBJ2-5; 8 bases are a match to TRBD2. With 3 bases clipped from V and 4 bases from J, the junction kept 4 bases outside the gene matches. Per the germline V gene, CDR1 is LNHDA and CDR2 is SQIVND (reference sequence). The CDR3 is 14 residues long. CDR3 DNA: TGTGCCAGTAGTATCGGGCTAGCGGGAGAGACCCAGTACTTC. Its translation: CASSIGLAGETQYF.

This sequence joins TRBV2 and TRBJ1-4; 7 positions agree with TRBD1. The CDR3 spans 13 residues. Germline assignment: CDR1 SNHLY and CDR2 FYNNEI. V lost 5 bases, J lost 7 bases, and 4 bases stayed unmatched. The CDR3 reads CASSQGGGEKLFF. The DNA for the CDR3 is TGTGCCAGCAGTCAGGGGGGTGGTGAAAAACTGTTTTTT.

This chain's CDR3 is CASSLPDRDDEQFF. The DNA for the CDR3 is TGTGCCAGTAGTCTCCCGGACAGGGATGATGAGCAGTTCTTC. The chain employs TRBV19 and TRBJ2-1; 8 nucleotides align to TRBD1. Germline V gene data show CDR1 as LNHDA and CDR2 as SQIVND (reference sequence). CDR3 length: 14 residues. V shed 5 bases, J shed 8 bases, and the junction held 8 bases outside the gene matches. The full variable domain, with the rest looked up from reference TRBV19 and TRBJ2-1, is DGGITQSPKYLFRKEGQNVTLSCEQNLNHDAMYWYRQDPGQGLRLIYYSQIVNDFQKGDIAEGYSVSREKKESFPLTVTSAQKNPTAFYLCASSLPDRDDEQFFGPGTRLTVL.

V and J are TRBV7-2 and TRBJ1-4, with a weak D call TRBD1 (5 bases). This CDR3 is 14 amino acids long. Looked up from germline, CDR1 is SGHTA and CDR2 is FQGNSA. V was cut by 1 base and J by 6 bases, with 9 bases left in between. The CDR3 is CASSLGGDYEKLFF. CDR3 coding DNA: TGTGCCAGCAGCTTAGGGGGGGACTATGAAAAACTGTTTTTT.

This clone was detected once. The rearrangement uses TRBV5-8 and TRBJ2-2, with a possible D match to TRBD2 (6 bases). Germline CDR1 is SGHTS and CDR2 is YDEGEE. Trimming cost V 4 bases and J 2 bases, with 9 bases left between them. The CDR3 extends over 14 amino acids. The CDR3 protein is CASSRAGNTGELFF. The CDR3, as DNA: TGTGCCAGCAGCCGGGCGGGAAACACCGGGGAGCTGTTTTTT.

The gene calls are TRBV10-3 and TRBJ2-2; 10 bases map to TRBD2. V dropped 3 bases and J dropped 0; count of bases not matched to a gene: 1. This CDR3 contains 16 residues. The germline gives CDR1 ENHRY, CDR2 SYGVKD. As DNA, the CDR3 is TGTGCCATCAGTGAAGCGGGAGGGACGAACACCGGGGAGCTGTTTTTT. The encoded protein is CAISEAGGTNTGELFF.

The V and J genes are TRBV18 and TRBJ2-1, with TRBD2 identical over 10 bases. The CDR3 spans 15 residues. The ends lost 3 bases at V and 8 bases at J; junction bases unmatched: 7. Germline V gives CDR1 KGHSH, CDR2 LQKENI. CDR3 bases: TGTGCCAGCTCACCTCTAGCGGGAGTAGGGTATGAGCAGTTCTTC. Residues: CASSPLAGVGYEQFF.

This clone was observed a few times. The V gene is TRBV5-6, the J gene TRBJ2-7; 9 positions match TRBD1. V shed 0 bases, J shed 2 bases, and the junction held 3 bases outside the gene matches. The germline CDR1 and CDR2 sequences are SGHDT and YYEEEE. The CDR3 has 15 residues. Here the CDR3 DNA reads TGTGCCAGCAGCTTGGTGGGACAGGGCCCCTACGAGCAGTACTTC. This translates into CASSLVGQGPYEQYF.

This chain connects TRBV11-3 to TRBJ2-1; 7 bases line up with TRBD2. In germline, CDR1 is SGHNT, CDR2 YENEEA. This CDR3 spans 16 amino acids. J was trimmed by 2 bases and V by 5 bases; bases with no gene match: 9. CDR3 in amino acids: CASSPGAGPTYNEQFF. The CDR3 DNA reads TGTGCCAGCAGCCCGGGAGCGGGACCGACCTACAATGAGCAGTTCTTC.

This clone was seen more than once but under ten times. The V call is TRBV19, the J call TRBJ1-4; 9 positions agree with TRBD1. In germline, CDR1 is LNHDA, CDR2 SQIVND (reference sequence). The trim removed 5 bases at V and 9 bases at J, leaving 7 bases unmatched. The CDR3 sequence is 14 residues long. CDR3 loop: CASSVRDRAKKLFF. The CDR3, as DNA: TGTGCCAGTAGTGTCCGGGACAGGGCTAAAAAACTGTTTTTT.

The genes are TRBV7-2 and TRBJ2-5, with a possible D match to TRBD2 (7 bases). Germline V gene data show CDR1 as SGHTA and CDR2 as FQGNSA. The CDR3 loop spans 14 amino acids. V lost 8 bases to trimming and J lost 2 bases, with 15 bases between them. The CDR3 is CASRPGGLQETQYF. The CDR3, as DNA: TGTGCCAGCCGCCCCGGGGGGCTACAAGAGACCCAGTACTTC.

In the case of this clone: Other DNA sequences of this sample code for an identical CDR3. The chain is built from TRBV6-5 and TRBJ1-5; D is ambiguous. Germline lookup yields CDR1 MNHEY and CDR2 SVGAGI. The CDR3 runs 14 residues. V was cut by 0 bases and J by 6 bases, with 9 bases left in between. This CDR3 reads CASSYSREGQPQHF. As DNA, the CDR3 is TGTGCCAGCAGTTACTCGAGGGAAGGTCAGCCCCAGCATTTT.

The gene calls are TRBV24-1 and TRBJ1-1; D is unresolved. This CDR3 has 13 amino acids. CDR1 is KGHDR and CDR2 is SFDVKD in the germline V gene. V lost 8 bases, J lost 3 bases, and 12 bases lay in between. The CDR3 here is CATKSAADTEAFF. CDR3 nucleotide sequence: TGTGCCACCAAGTCAGCGGCGGACACTGAAGCTTTCTTT.